This entry lists 24 T cell receptor beta chains sequenced from one sample in a study of blood T cell repertoires in COVID-19. Assay used: immunoSEQ multiplex PCR; TCRdb lists only in-frame clones, some missing. The data hold just over 200,000 clones, with 85% to 90% observed a single time. Sequencing was done on a sample of peripheral blood. The source is a man older than 75 with acute or convalescent COVID-19.

In this sample, this clone turned up a few times. The chain joins TRBV3-1 (or the pseudogene TRBV3-2) to TRBJ2-5; TRBD2 aligns across 7 bases. The V gene's germline CDR1 is LGHDT and CDR2 YNNKEL (reference sequence). With 1 base clipped from V and 5 bases from J, the junction kept 1 base outside the gene matches. The length of the CDR3 is 13 residues. The CDR3 nucleotides read TGTGCCAGCAGCCAAGGCGGGAGCGAGACCCAGTACTTC. Its protein product is CASSQGGSETQYF.

V usage is TRBV24-1 and J usage is TRBJ2-3; 11 nucleotides align to TRBD1. Losses at the gene ends were 1 base for V and 5 bases for J; bases not matched to a gene: 4. This CDR3 comprises 16 residues. Per the germline V gene, CDR1 is KGHDR and CDR2 is SFDVKD. The CDR3 loop is CATSDLGQGARDTQYF. The CDR3 DNA reads TGTGCCACCAGTGATTTAGGACAGGGGGCAAGAGATACGCAGTATTTT.

The gene calls are TRBV5-4 and TRBJ2-5, with a tentative D call TRBD2 (6 bases). CDR1 and CDR2 (germline): SGHNT, YYREEE (reference sequence). Trimming stripped 4 bases from V and 2 bases from J, with 12 bases between. This CDR3 comprises 14 residues. For the CDR3, the DNA is TGTGCCAGCAGCCCGGGAGCTAAACAAGAGACCCAGTACTTC. Translated: CASSPGAKQETQYF. The full variable domain, completed using reference TRBV5-4 and TRBJ2-5, is ETGVTQSPTHLIKTRGQQVTLRCSSQSGHNTVSWYQQALGQGPQFIFQYYREEENGRGNFPPRFSGLQFPNYSSELNVNALELDDSALYLCASSPGAKQETQYFGPGTRLLVL.

The chain links TRBV9 to TRBJ1-6; a weak D match, TRBD1 (6 bases). Germline CDR1 and CDR2: SGDLS and YYNGEE. The CDR3 is 15 amino acids. Trimming removed 3 bases at V and 5 bases at J, with 12 bases between. As DNA, the CDR3 is TGTGCCAGCAGCGGTAGGACAGCGGATAATTCACCCCTCCACTTT. Protein: CASSGRTADNSPLHF.

The rearrangement joins TRBV18 to TRBJ2-7; TRBD2 might be the D (7 bases). Germline V gene data show CDR1 as KGHSH and CDR2 as LQKENI. CDR3 length: 16 amino acids. V was trimmed by 3 bases and J by 3 bases, leaving 18 bases between them. CDR3 sequence (DNA): TGTGCCAGCTCACCCCTAGGGGGGGATCTTAGCTACGAGCAGTACTTC. Its protein product is CASSPLGGDLSYEQYF.

V gene TRBV12-1 combines with J gene TRBJ2-3; the listed D gene, TRBD1, was not tested against the DNA. TRBV12-1 is a pseudogene. This CDR3 spans 20 amino acids. This chain's CDR3 is CASSFPQQSLTGENTDTQYF. As DNA, the CDR3 is TGTGCCAGCAGCTTTCCCCAACAAAGCCTGACAGGGGAAAACACAGATACGCAGTATTTT.

This clone has only one observation. This rearrangement joins TRBV5-1 to TRBJ1-1; D might be TRBD1 (5 bases). V shed 0 bases and J shed 1 base, with 10 bases lying between them. CDR1 is SGHRS and CDR2 is YFSETQ in the germline V gene. This CDR3 region has 15 residues. As DNA, the CDR3 is TGCGCCAGCAGCTTGGATGGGCAGGGGAACACTGAAGCTTTCTTT. Its translation: CASSLDGQGNTEAFF.

The chain recombines TRBV5-1 with TRBJ2-5; 12 nucleotides agree with TRBD2. V shed 7 bases and J 4 bases; nucleotides not matched to a gene: 5. This CDR3 has 14 residues. The germline V gene has CDR1 SGHRS and CDR2 YFSETQ. The CDR3 DNA is TGCGCCAGCGGAAGACTAGCGGGAGCAGAGACCCAGTACTTC. Protein: CASGRLAGAETQYF.

The chain couples TRBV27 to TRBJ2-3; 10 nucleotides match TRBD2. Germline V CDR1 and CDR2: MNHEY, SMNVEV (reference sequence). With V trimmed by 5 bases and J by 1 base, 3 bases remained unmatched. The CDR3 has 15 amino acids. DNA of the CDR3: TGTGCCAGCAGTCCCGGGACTAGCGGCACAGATACGCAGTATTTT. Amino acid sequence: CASSPGTSGTDTQYF.

The chain links TRBV7-9 to TRBJ1-2; D is undetermined. This CDR3 region has 11 residues. The V end lost 2 bases, the J end lost 7 bases, and 5 bases lay between the germline ends. CDR1 and CDR2 (germline): SEHNR, FQNEAQ (reference sequence). CDR3: CASSLILGYTF. DNA for the CDR3: TGTGCCAGCAGCTTAATTCTTGGCTACACCTTC.

This chain links TRBV21-1 with TRBJ2-5; TRBD2, the table's D call, was not compared with the DNA. TRBV21-1 represents a pseudogene. This CDR3 spans 17 amino acids. The CDR3 reads CASSKDSGLAPAETQYF. In nucleotides, the CDR3 is TGTGCCAGCAGCAAAGATTCGGGACTAGCCCCGGCAGAGACCCAGTACTTC.

This chain uses TRBV9 with TRBJ1-4; weak D call: TRBD1 (6 bases). Trimming left V 5 bases short and J 8 bases short, with 19 bases between. The CDR3 contains 15 residues. From germline, CDR1 is SGDLS and CDR2 YYNGEE. CDR3 sequence: CASSGFGGLEEKLFF. The CDR3 nucleotides are TGTGCCAGCAGTGGTTTCGGGGGGCTCGAAGAAAAACTGTTTTTT.

The V and J genes are TRBV27 and TRBJ1-2, with unresolved D. The germline V gene has CDR1 MNHEY and CDR2 SMNVEV (reference sequence). V was trimmed by 2 bases and J by 8 bases, leaving 12 bases between them. The length of the CDR3 is 13 residues. CDR3 nucleotide sequence: TGTGCCAGCAGTTTAAACGGGGTAGGAGGCTACACCTTC. Encoded protein: CASSLNGVGGYTF.

This sequence joins TRBV7-8 and TRBJ2-7; the match to TRBD2 covers 8 bases. Per the germline V gene, CDR1 is SGHVS and CDR2 is FQNEAQ. The J segment lost 1 base and the V segment lost 3 bases, leaving 5 bases of the junction unmatched. This CDR3 spans 15 amino acids. The CDR3 region has the DNA TGTGCCAGCAGCTTCGGCGGGAGGTCATCCTACGAGCAGTACTTC. It codes for CASSFGGRSSYEQYF.

This chain uses TRBV24-1 with TRBJ2-6; 7 bases map to TRBD2. CDR3 size: 18 residues. Trimming removed 2 bases from V and 2 bases from J; junction bases left unmatched: 8. Germline V gene sequence: CDR1 KGHDR, CDR2 SFDVKD. The CDR3 DNA is TGTGCCACCAGTGATTCCGCACCTGGGGGGGCTGGGGCCAACGTCCTGACTTTC. This encodes CATSDSAPGGAGANVLTF.

V is TRBV12-3 or TRBV12-4 and J is TRBJ2-1, with a possible D match to TRBD2 (6 bases). With 6 bases removed from V and 15 bases from J, the gap between germline ends came to 15 bases. CDR3 size: 11 residues. The CDR3 protein is CASSSGTVRFF. CDR3 in DNA: TGTGCCAGCAGCTCCGGGACTGTTCGGTTCTTC.

The genes are TRBV6-6 and TRBJ1-2; 8 nucleotides line up with TRBD1. From germline, CDR1 is MNHNY and CDR2 SVGAGI (reference sequence). The J segment lost 3 bases and the V segment lost 2 bases, leaving 5 bases of the junction unmatched. This CDR3 is built from 15 residues. The CDR3 loop reads CASSYPAQGDYGYTF. As DNA, the CDR3 is TGTGCCAGCAGTTACCCGGCACAGGGGGACTATGGCTACACCTTC.

This chain joins TRBV27 and TRBJ2-7, with D unresolved. This CDR3 has 13 residues. Germline CDR1 reads MNHEY; CDR2 reads SMNVEV (reference sequence). Trimming took off 5 bases at V and 0 bases at J, with 8 bases between the two ends. The DNA of the CDR3 is TGTGCCAGCAGTCTACCAGGCTCCTACGAGCAGTACTTC. This encodes CASSLPGSYEQYF.

V usage is TRBV6-2 or TRBV6-3 and J usage is TRBJ2-1; 11 nucleotides match TRBD2. CDR1 is MNHEY and CDR2 is SVGEGT in the germline V gene. CDR3 length equals 16 residues. Germline trimming cut 2 bases from V and 7 bases from J; bases unmatched to any gene: 7. This chain's CDR3 is CASSYLLAGGRNEQFF. Here the CDR3 DNA reads TGTGCCAGCAGTTACCTTTTAGCGGGAGGGAGGAATGAGCAGTTCTTC.

The chain uses TRBV7-2 and TRBJ2-2; weak D call: TRBD1 (6 bases). CDR3 size: 15 residues. CDR1 and CDR2 from the germline V gene are SGHTA and FQGNSA. Trimming removed 5 bases at V and 1 base at J, with 11 bases between. DNA for the CDR3: TGTGCCAGCAGCGATGACAGGCTGAACACCGGGGAGCTGTTTTTT. Encoded protein: CASSDDRLNTGELFF.

This chain uses TRBV5-1 with TRBJ1-4; 9 bases line up with TRBD1. CDR3 length: 15 amino acids. The germline V gene has CDR1 SGHRS and CDR2 YFSETQ. The V segment lost 4 bases and the J segment 4 bases; nucleotides outside the gene matches: 5. The CDR3 protein is CASSGGQGINEKLFF. Written as DNA, the CDR3 is TGCGCCAGCAGCGGGGGACAGGGAATTAATGAAAAACTGTTTTTT.

V is TRBV18 and J is TRBJ2-2, with 9 nucleotides matching TRBD2. Germline CDR1 KGHSH, CDR2 LQKENI. This CDR3 is 15 amino acids long. After removal of 5 bases from V and 6 bases from J, the junction contained 7 bases not matched to a gene. The CDR3 DNA sequence: TGTGCCAGCTCATCGCGGGAGGGCCAGGCCGGGGAGCTGTTTTTT. This encodes CASSSREGQAGELFF.

The V and J genes are TRBV7-2 and TRBJ1-1; TRBD1 matches 7 bases. Germline V lookup: CDR1 SGHTA, CDR2 FQGNSA. Trimming at V came to 4 bases and at J to 5 bases, leaving 7 bases not matched to a gene. The CDR3 is 14 amino acids. The CDR3 spells CASSSDRVGTEAFF. CDR3 bases: TGTGCCAGCAGCTCTGACAGGGTCGGGACTGAAGCTTTCTTT.

This chain links TRBV30 with TRBJ1-4; 7 positions agree with TRBD1. The ends lost 1 base at V and 10 bases at J; junction bases unmatched: 12. Germline V lookup: CDR1 GTSNPN, CDR2 SVGIG (reference sequence). The CDR3 spans 15 residues. The CDR3 nucleotides are TGTGCCTGGAGTGGTGGGACAGCCAGTAACGGAAAACTGTTTTTT. Translated, it gives CAWSGGTASNGKLFF.